The clone carrying this T cell receptor beta chain has at least ten counts. The antigen is unknown. TCRbeta library preparation incorporated unique molecular identifiers. MiXCR, applied by TCRdb to the PCR reads, yields one record per CDR3 protein. The sample lists around 6,700 distinct CDR3 sequences; around 10% were seen once. The data are from a study of T-cell reconstitution after alpha-beta-depleted transplantation in children. Whole-study results and caveats: Several hundred rapidly expanded clones from non-depleted graft cells reportedly supplied alpha-beta T cells about two months post-transplant. Newly produced T cells mostly accounted for T-cell counts and diversity one year post-transplant. There were some patients whose high TCRbeta diversity at day 60 came from surviving recipient T cells and thymic progenitors.

The CDR3 is 15 amino acids. V gave up 4 bases and J gave up 3 bases; unmatched junction bases: 5. In germline, CDR1 is SGDLS, CDR2 YYNGEE. Source: PBMCs, mostly from graft donor cells, taken 180 days after TCRalphabeta/CD19-depleted stem cell transplant. The origin of this receptor is a child younger than two who had a stem cell transplant for acute myeloid leukemia, so the T cells may come from the graft donor. The chain recombines TRBV9 with TRBJ2-5; 11 bases map to TRBD2. Here the CDR3 DNA reads TGTGCCAGCAGCCCAGTGGGACTAGCGGAAGAGACCCAGTACTTC. Translating it yields CASSPVGLAEETQYF.